This T cell receptor (beta chain) was recovered during a study of response to subunit inactivated influenza vaccine. The CDR3 is 15 residues long. CDR1 and CDR2 (germline): LNHDA, SQIVND (reference sequence). Deletions cut 3 bases from V and 6 bases from J, with 14 bases between. Each CDR3 protein gets one entry after TCRdb re-called the RT-PCR reads with MiXCR. The table has around 570,000 distinct CDR3 sequences, about 11% seen once. This sample also appeared in a second study, on T cells expressing NK-cell markers. As reported in that work: Generation of TCR beta cDNA was performed by 5'RACE template switching incorporating UMIs. Sorted CD3+CD56-NKG2C+, CD3+CD56+NKG2C+ and CD3+CD56+NKG2C- T cells supplied the TCR beta repertoires. Seven of the eight sequenced donors were classified as HCMV-seropositive, and one was classified as seronegative. In more than five donors, dominant CD3+CD56+NKG2C+ clones formed about 1.0-7.5% of CD8+ cells. The leading position in the CD3+CD56-NKG2C+ fraction of several donors also went to these clonotypes.

The sample here was PBMCs from blood, taken on the day of vaccination. This TCR derives from a man aged 50-60 years who received an inactivated influenza vaccine. The V and J genes are TRBV19 and TRBJ2-2, with D possibly being TRBD2 (5 bases). The CDR3 coding sequence is TGTGCCAGTAGTATCCGGGCGCGTAGCGCCGGGGAGCTGTTTTTT. It codes for CASSIRARSAGELFF.